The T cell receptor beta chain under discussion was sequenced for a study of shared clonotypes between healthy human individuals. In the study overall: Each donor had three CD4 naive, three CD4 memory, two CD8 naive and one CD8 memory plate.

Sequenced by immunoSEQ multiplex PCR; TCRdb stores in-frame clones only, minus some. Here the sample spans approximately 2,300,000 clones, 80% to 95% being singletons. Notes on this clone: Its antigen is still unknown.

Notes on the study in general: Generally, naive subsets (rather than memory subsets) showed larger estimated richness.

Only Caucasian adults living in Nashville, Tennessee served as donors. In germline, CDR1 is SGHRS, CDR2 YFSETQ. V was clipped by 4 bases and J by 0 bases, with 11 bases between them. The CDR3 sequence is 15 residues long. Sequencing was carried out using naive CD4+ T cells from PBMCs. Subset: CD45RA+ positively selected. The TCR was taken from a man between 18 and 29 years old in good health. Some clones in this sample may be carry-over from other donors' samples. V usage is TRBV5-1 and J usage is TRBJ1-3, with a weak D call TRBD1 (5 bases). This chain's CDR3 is CASSIEGISGNTIYF. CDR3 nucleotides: TGCGCCAGCAGCATAGAGGGGATCTCTGGAAACACCATATATTTT.